This TCR beta chain was recorded in a study of beta chain features in type 1 diabetes. Germline CDR1 and CDR2: SGHDN and FVKESK. The ends were cut back, 3 bases at V and 5 bases at J, with 14 bases in the middle. The CDR3 is made up of 14 amino acids. The whole isolated RNA underwent reverse transcription, so sequencing captured expressed TCRB transcripts. Data came from immunoSEQ multiplex PCR; TCRdb stores just in-frame clones and leaves some out. The table has under 950,000 clones, under 20% seen once. This clone was seen only a few times. Sequenced input: naive CD4+ T cells from blood. The chain is built from TRBV14 and TRBJ2-7; no clear D. The receptor was derived from a woman between 18 and 29 years old in good health. The CDR3 region has the DNA TGTGCCAGCAGCCATATCTGGGAAGGAAACGAGCAGTACTTC. This sequence encodes CASSHIWEGNEQYF.